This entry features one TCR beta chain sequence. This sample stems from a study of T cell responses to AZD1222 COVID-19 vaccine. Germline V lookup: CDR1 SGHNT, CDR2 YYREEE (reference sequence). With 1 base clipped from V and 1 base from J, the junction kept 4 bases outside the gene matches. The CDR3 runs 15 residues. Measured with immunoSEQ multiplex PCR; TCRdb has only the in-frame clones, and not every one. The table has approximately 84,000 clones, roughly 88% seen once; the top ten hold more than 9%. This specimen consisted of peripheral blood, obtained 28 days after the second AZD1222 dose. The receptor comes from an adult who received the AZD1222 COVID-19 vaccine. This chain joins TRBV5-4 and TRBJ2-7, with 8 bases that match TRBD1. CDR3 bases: TGTGCCAGCAGCTTGCAGGGGGCGGGTTCCTACGAGCAGTACTTC. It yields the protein CASSLQGAGSYEQYF. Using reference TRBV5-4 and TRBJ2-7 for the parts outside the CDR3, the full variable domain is ETGVTQSPTHLIKTRGQQVTLRCSSQSGHNTVSWYQQALGQGPQFIFQYYREEENGRGNFPPRFSGLQFPNYSSELNVNALELDDSALYLCASSLQGAGSYEQYFGPGTRLTVT.